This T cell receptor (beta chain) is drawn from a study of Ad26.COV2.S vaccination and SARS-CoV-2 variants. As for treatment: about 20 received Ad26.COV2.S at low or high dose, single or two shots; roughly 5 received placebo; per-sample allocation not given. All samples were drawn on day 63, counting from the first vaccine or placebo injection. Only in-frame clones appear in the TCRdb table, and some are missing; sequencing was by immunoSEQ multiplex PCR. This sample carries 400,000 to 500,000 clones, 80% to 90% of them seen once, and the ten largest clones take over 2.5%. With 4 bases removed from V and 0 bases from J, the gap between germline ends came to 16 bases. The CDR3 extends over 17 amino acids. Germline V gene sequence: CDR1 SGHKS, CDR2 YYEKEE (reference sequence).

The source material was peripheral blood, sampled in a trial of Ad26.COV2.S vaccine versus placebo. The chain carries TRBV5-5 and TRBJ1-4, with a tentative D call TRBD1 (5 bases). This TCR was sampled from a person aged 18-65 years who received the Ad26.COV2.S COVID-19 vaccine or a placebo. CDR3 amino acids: CASSPQTNRPTNEKLFF. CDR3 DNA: TGTGCCAGCAGCCCGCAAACGAACAGGCCAACTAATGAAAAACTGTTTTTT.